The rows below give T cell receptor beta chains drawn from one sample of a study of cytomegalovirus exposure and HLA in healthy donors. Assay: immunoSEQ multiplex PCR; the TCRdb copy retains only in-frame clones and omits some. The top ten clones hold about 4.3% of a sample with 90,000 to 150,000 clones, about 88% of them seen once. The sequencing sample was made of PBMCs. The receptors derive from a man between 18 and 35 years old in good health and CMV-seropositive. Each CDR3 is given without its conserved first and last residue. The D gene is left open where the match is weak.

TRBV19,TRBJ1-2,NA,ASTNRGMTGIYGYT
TRBV6-1,TRBJ1-3,NA,ASRFPGHSGNTIY
TRBV2,TRBJ2-7,NA,ASSLGASGTVRYEQY
TRBV7-8,TRBJ1-2,TRBD1,ASSLGQNYYGYT
TRBV15,TRBJ2-1,NA,ATSTGMIQF
TRBV14,TRBJ2-1,NA,ASSQFQGHYNEQF
TRBV7-9,TRBJ2-7,TRBD2,ASSSSGGHYEQY
TRBV28,TRBJ1-5,TRBD1,ASSGTGHSNQPQH
TRBV29-1,TRBJ2-4,TRBD1,SVELGQGAKVIQY
TRBV9,TRBJ1-3,TRBD1,ASSVRDRGRNTIY
TRBV6-5,TRBJ2-1,TRBD2,ASTNGGGGGEQF
TRBV27,TRBJ1-1,NA,ASSPVQYGNTEAF
TRBV7-9,TRBJ1-1,TRBD1,ASSPRTPGQGGTEAF
TRBV27,TRBJ1-2,NA,ASSLGGTGYT
TRBV27,TRBJ1-6,NA,ASSLIGQHNSPLH
TRBV9,TRBJ1-1,NA,ASSAVRGRGTEAF
TRBV6-5,TRBJ2-5,NA,ASTGVETQY
TRBV6-1,TRBJ1-4,TRBD1,ASREPGGEKLF
TRBV19,TRBJ2-3,TRBD1,ASNDRGLSTDTQY
TRBV10-3,TRBJ1-1,TRBD1,AIGRQGLNTEAF
TRBV6-6,TRBJ1-1,NA,ASSYSAGTEAF
TRBV6-5,TRBJ2-2,NA,ASSSQGERTGELF
TRBV12-5,TRBJ2-3,TRBD2,ASGFERGPRDTQY
TRBV5-1,TRBJ1-3,NA,ASSPLSSGNTIY
TRBV7-7,TRBJ2-5,NA,ASSIGQLETQY
TRBV19,TRBJ2-1,NA,ASSIGGYNEQF
TRBV5-1,TRBJ1-2,TRBD1,ASRPTGTGDGYT
TRBV6-5,TRBJ2-1,NA,ASRALDSYNEQF
TRBV4-2,TRBJ1-5,TRBD1,ASSLGQGLDQPQH
TRBV9,TRBJ2-4,NA,ASSPQGRGKNIQY
TRBV29-1,TRBJ2-3,TRBD2,SVEAWGGMSTDTQY
TRBV6-6,TRBJ2-3,NA,ASSYQDSTDTQY
TRBV28,TRBJ2-3,TRBD2,ASSPQTSGVTDTQY